This is a list of T cell receptor beta chains from one sample in a study of T cell responses to AZD1222 COVID-19 vaccine. Libraries were prepared by immunoSEQ multiplex PCR; TCRdb keeps only in-frame clonotypes and omits some of them. The sample consists of about 86,000 clones, approximately 89% of them appearing once. This material consisted of peripheral blood, taken 28 days after the second AZD1222 dose. These receptors originate from an adult who received the AZD1222 COVID-19 vaccine. CDR3s include the opening cysteine and the closing phenylalanine or tryptophan. D genes are given only for firm matches. A row's size may be missing; if present it is once, few, many or a size class.

NA | TRBJ1-1 | TRBV14 | TRBD1 | TGTGCCAGCAGCCAAGAGGAGGGGGCCACGGCTTTCTTT | CASSQEEGATAFF
NA | TRBJ2-1 | TRBV7-2 | TRBD2 | TGTGCCAGCATGGTTACTAGCGCCGAGAATGAGCAGTTCTTC | CASMVTSAENEQFF
NA | TRBJ2-7 | TRBV27 | TRBD1 | TGTGCCAGCAGCAAGACAGGGGGTACTTACGAGCAGTACTTC | CASSKTGGTYEQYF
NA | TRBJ1-4 | TRBV6-5 | TRBD1 | TGTGCCAGCAGTCGGGACAGTCAAAAACTGTTTTTT | CASSRDSQKLFF
NA | TRBJ1-1 | TRBV11-3 | NA | TGTGCCAGCAGCGCAGAAGAGGCTACTGAAGCTTTCTTT | CASSAEEATEAFF
NA | TRBJ2-5 | TRBV5-1 | TRBD1 | TGCGCCAGCAGCGTGGACAGGGGAGGATTAGGAGAGACCCAGTACTTC | CASSVDRGGLGETQYF
NA | TRBJ1-3 | TRBV9 | NA | TGTGCCAGCAGCGTAAGCCCGACGCCGGGCTCTGGAAACACCATATATTTT | CASSVSPTPGSGNTIYF
NA | TRBJ1-1 | TRBV6-1 | NA | TGTGCCAGCAGTGAGCTGCCGGGCACCGGCTTT | CASSELPGTGF
NA | TRBJ2-7 | TRBV2 | TRBD1 | TGTGCCAGCAGTGAAGGGACAGGATGGAACGAGCAGTACTTC | CASSEGTGWNEQYF
NA | TRBJ2-1 | TRBV27 | TRBD1 | TGTGCCAGCAGTTTATCGACGGCCGGACAGGGACACAATGAGCAGTTCTTC | CASSLSTAGQGHNEQFF
NA | TRBJ2-2 | TRBV7-2 | NA | TGTGCCAGCAGCTTAGCGTCCGGGTATGCCGGGGAGCTGTTTTTT | CASSLASGYAGELFF
NA | TRBJ2-2 | TRBV4-1 | NA | TGCGCCAGCAGCCAAGACCTTAGTGGGGGGCGTCGCACCGGGGAGCTGTTTTTT | CASSQDLSGGRRTGELFF
once | TRBJ2-3 | TRBV7-9 | TRBD1 | TGTGCCACGACAGGGGCTAGCACAGATACGCAGTATTTT | CATTGASTDTQYF
NA | TRBJ2-5 | TRBV29-1 | NA | TGCAGCGCCCGGGGCGACGAGACCCAGTACTTC | CSARGDETQYF
once | TRBJ2-6 | TRBV7-3 | TRBD1 | TGTGCCAGCAGCTCCTTAATAGGACAGGGCTCTGGGGCCAACGTCCTGACTTTC | CASSSLIGQGSGANVLTF
NA | TRBJ1-1 | TRBV27 | TRBD1 | TGTGCCAGCACTACAGGGGGCACTGAAGCTTTCTTT | CASTTGGTEAFF
NA | TRBJ1-3 | TRBV6-2/TRBV6-3 | NA | TGTGCCAGCAGTCACCGCGAGGGATCCTCTGGAAACACCATATATTTT | CASSHREGSSGNTIYF
once | TRBJ2-1 | TRBV19 | TRBD2 | TGTGCCATCGGGGGGATCTCCTACAATGAGCAGTTCTTC | CAIGGISYNEQFF
once | TRBJ1-1 | TRBV6-6 | NA | TGTGCCAGCAGTTACAAACAGGGAGGGAACACTGAAGCTTTCTTT | CASSYKQGGNTEAFF
NA | TRBJ2-7 | TRBV5-6 | TRBD1 | TGTGCCAGCAGCTTGGGACAGGGGGCCTACGAGCAGTACTTC | CASSLGQGAYEQYF
NA | TRBJ2-7 | TRBV4-3 | TRBD2 | TGCGCCAGCAGCCAAGAGGGGAGGGCGGCTTACGAGCAGTACTTC | CASSQEGRAAYEQYF
NA | TRBJ1-1 | TRBV3-1/TRBV3-2 | TRBD1 | TGTGCCAGCAGCGACAGGGTTGGCACTGAAGCTTTCTTT | CASSDRVGTEAFF
NA | TRBJ1-3 | TRBV9 | NA | TGTGCCAGCAGCGTAGGGGGGGCCGGTGGAAACACCATATATTTT | CASSVGGAGGNTIYF
NA | TRBJ1-1 | TRBV2 | TRBD1 | TGTGCCAGCAGTGGGATGGTAGGGGGCCCTGAAGCTTTCTTT | CASSGMVGGPEAFF
NA | TRBJ2-1 | TRBV6-4 | NA | TGTGCCAGCAGGTTATTAGCGTTCTTC | CASRLLAFF